These 19 T cell receptor beta chains came from one sample sequenced in a study of T-cell memory formation after mild COVID-19. TCRdb processed the 5' RACE reads anew with MiXCR; each CDR3 protein has one entry. The sample carries approximately 490,000 distinct CDR3 sequences, roughly 21% recorded once. Sequenced input: PBMCs or a T cell subset sorted from them (not recorded which). These receptors were obtained from an adult woman who had mild COVID-19 (a few samples of this study predate the infection). Cell type and time point are not known.

The CDR3 sequence: CASSGDPRKEGKNIQYF. The CDR3 bases are TGTGCCAGCAGCGGGGACCCAAGGAAGGAGGGCAAAAACATTCAGTACTTC. The gene calls are TRBV5-4 and TRBJ2-4; TRBD2 is a possible D gene (6 bases). V was shortened by 4 bases and J by 3 bases, with 20 bases between the two germline ends. Germline values: CDR1 SGHNT, CDR2 YYREEE (reference sequence). The CDR3 length is 17 residues.

V and J are TRBV20-1 and TRBJ2-1; D unclear. The germline V gene encodes CDR1 DFQATT and CDR2 SNEGSKA (reference sequence). The CDR3 extends over 11 amino acids. The V end was cut by 1 base, the J end by 5 bases, with 3 bases between. The CDR3 sequence: CSARGDNEQFF. For the CDR3, the DNA is TGCAGTGCTAGAGGGGACAATGAGCAGTTCTTC.

This clonotype showed up just a few times. This chain links TRBV4-1 with TRBJ1-5; the match to TRBD1 covers 7 bases. There are 16 residues in the CDR3. The trim removed 2 bases at V and 3 bases at J, leaving 7 bases unmatched. Germline V gene sequence: CDR1 MGHRA, CDR2 YSYEKL. CDR3 in amino acids: CASSQPGQVSNQPQHF. CDR3 in DNA: TGCGCCAGCAGCCAACCCGGACAGGTTTCCAATCAGCCCCAGCATTTT.

V and J are TRBV6-6 and TRBJ2-7; D might be TRBD1 (5 bases). The ends were cut back, 6 bases at V and 2 bases at J, with 14 bases in the middle. The germline CDR1 and CDR2 sequences are MNHNY and SVGAGI (reference sequence). This CDR3 has 14 amino acids. The CDR3 DNA reads as TGTGCCAGCAGCTATAGCAAGGGGACCTACGAGCAGTACTTC. Translating gives CASSYSKGTYEQYF.

The chain is built from TRBV15 and TRBJ2-7; D is possibly TRBD1 (7 bases). In germline, CDR1 is LNHNV, CDR2 YYDKDF (reference sequence). V was shortened by 1 base and J by 1 base, with 11 bases between the two germline ends. The CDR3 sequence is 15 residues long. CDR3 in amino acids: CATSRGRGQSYEQYF. The CDR3 nucleotides read TGTGCCACCAGCAGAGGGAGGGGGCAGTCCTACGAGCAGTACTTC.

This sequence joins TRBV27 and TRBJ1-4; the match to TRBD1 covers 7 bases. The J segment lost 5 bases and the V segment lost 4 bases, leaving 7 bases of the junction unmatched. The CDR3 covers 15 residues. The V gene's germline CDR1 is MNHEY and CDR2 SMNVEV (reference sequence). CDR3 coding DNA: TGTGCCAGCAGTTCACAGGGACAGACAAATGAAAAACTGTTTTTT. Protein product: CASSSQGQTNEKLFF.

The V call is TRBV2, the J call TRBJ2-4; TRBD1 agrees at 10 bases. Germline loops: CDR1 SNHLY, CDR2 FYNNEI. After removal of 3 bases from V and 7 bases from J, the junction contained 0 bases not matched to a gene. This CDR3 is 13 amino acids long. The CDR3 sequence: CASSEDRGNIQYF. DNA for the CDR3: TGTGCCAGCAGTGAGGACAGGGGGAACATTCAGTACTTC.

This clonotype has just a few counts. The chain is built from TRBV11-2 and TRBJ2-7, with D uncertain. Germline loops: CDR1 SGHAT, CDR2 FQNNGV. The V end was cut by 1 base, the J end by 2 bases, with 12 bases between. The CDR3 covers 15 residues. CDR3 sequence: CASSLGPAGPYEQYF. DNA for the CDR3: TGTGCCAGCAGCTTAGGGCCCGCCGGACCCTACGAGCAGTACTTC.

This clonotype was observed a handful of times. The chain carries TRBV10-3 and TRBJ2-7; 8 positions agree with TRBD2. From germline, CDR1 is ENHRY and CDR2 SYGVKD. The V and J ends lost 1 base and 3 bases, in that order; junction bases with no gene match: 5. The CDR3 runs 15 residues. The CDR3 region is CAISEFPGGDYEQYF. Written as DNA, the CDR3 is TGTGCCATCAGTGAGTTCCCCGGGGGGGACTACGAGCAGTACTTC.

The chain joins TRBV6-1 to TRBJ2-2; D may correspond to TRBD1 or TRBD2 (5 bases each). The germline gives CDR1 MNHNS, CDR2 SASEGT. Trimming took 7 bases from V and 4 from J, leaving 16 bases between them. CDR3 length: 15 residues. CDR3 residues: CASTDWGSGTGELFF. CDR3 in DNA: TGTGCCAGCACAGATTGGGGGTCGGGCACCGGGGAGCTGTTTTTT.

V and J are TRBV15 and TRBJ2-2; D ambiguous. The CDR3 spans 13 residues. V was shortened by 6 bases and J by 1 base, with 6 bases between the two germline ends. Per the germline V gene, CDR1 is LNHNV and CDR2 is YYDKDF (reference sequence). CDR3 protein: CATRALNTGELFF. CDR3 bases: TGTGCCACCAGAGCCTTGAACACCGGGGAGCTGTTTTTT.

CDR3 DNA: TGCAGTGCTAGCTTAGGACGTGGCTACACCTTC. Residues: CSASLGRGYTF. V usage is TRBV20-1 and J usage is TRBJ1-2, with D unclear. Trimming removed 3 bases from V and 7 bases from J, with 9 bases in between. This CDR3 is 11 amino acids long. The germline V gene encodes CDR1 DFQATT and CDR2 SNEGSKA (reference sequence).

The chain joins TRBV12-3 or TRBV12-4 to TRBJ1-2; D is undetermined. The CDR3 is 15 amino acids. Trimming cost V 6 bases and J 4 bases, with 18 bases left between them. DNA for the CDR3: TGTGCCAGCAGCCCCGCCGGCAAAAATTTCTATGGCTACACCTTC. It yields the protein CASSPAGKNFYGYTF.

The V and J genes are TRBV30 and TRBJ1-5, with unresolved D. Germline V lookup: CDR1 GTSNPN, CDR2 SVGIG (reference sequence). The V and J ends lost 1 base and 7 bases respectively, with 11 bases between them. There are 13 residues in the CDR3. This CDR3 is CAWSAGFMQPQHF. The CDR3 bases are TGTGCCTGGAGTGCCGGCTTCATGCAGCCCCAGCATTTT.

This clonotype was picked up many times. The V gene is TRBV7-2, the J gene TRBJ2-7; no clear D. V gave up 5 bases and J gave up 3 bases, with 11 bases separating them. This CDR3 spans 13 amino acids. The germline V gene encodes CDR1 SGHTA and CDR2 FQGNSA. The CDR3, as DNA: TGTGCCAGCAGCCCCGCGACGGGCTACGAGCAGTACTTC. It specifies CASSPATGYEQYF. Together with reference TRBV7-2 and TRBJ2-7, the CDR3 gives the full variable domain: GAGVSQSPSNKVTEKGKDVELRCDPISGHTALYWYRQSLGQGLEFLIYFQGNSAPDKSGLPSDRFSAERTGGSVSTLTIQRTQQEDSAVYLCASSPATGYEQYFGPGTRLTVT.

The CDR3 loop is CSVEIGTGGSEQYF. CDR3 DNA sequence: TGCAGCGTTGAGATCGGGACAGGGGGCTCCGAGCAGTACTTC. V is TRBV29-1 and J is TRBJ2-7, with 12 positions matching TRBD1. CDR1 and CDR2 from the germline V gene are SQVTM and ANQGSEA. V was pared by 3 bases and J by 6 bases, with 6 bases of the junction left unmatched. This CDR3 comprises 14 residues.

This chain links TRBV20-1 with TRBJ1-5, with 9 bases that match TRBD1. In germline, CDR1 is DFQATT, CDR2 SNEGSKA (reference sequence). The CDR3 contains 14 residues. V shed 2 bases, J shed 13 bases, and the junction held 12 bases outside the gene matches. The CDR3 sequence is CSARHTRTGVLQHF. As DNA, the CDR3 is TGCAGTGCTAGACATACTCGGACAGGGGTATTGCAGCATTTT.

This clonotype was counted at least ten times. This rearrangement joins TRBV5-1 to TRBJ1-2; TRBD1 matches at 10 bases. Germline loops: CDR1 SGHRS, CDR2 YFSETQ. This CDR3 spans 15 amino acids. Trimming removed 4 bases from V and 3 bases from J; junction bases left unmatched: 6. The CDR3 here is CASSDGQGDYYGYTF. The CDR3 DNA follows: TGCGCCAGCAGCGATGGACAGGGGGACTACTATGGCTACACCTTC.

V and J are TRBV7-9 and TRBJ2-1; D is unresolved. In germline, CDR1 is SEHNR, CDR2 FQNEAQ (reference sequence). The CDR3 consists of 15 residues. V gave up 0 bases and J gave up 5 bases, with 11 bases separating them. CDR3 loop: CASSLAWSADNEQFF. The DNA for the CDR3 is TGTGCCAGCAGCTTAGCGTGGAGCGCCGACAATGAGCAGTTCTTC. Drawing the rest from reference TRBV7-9 and TRBJ2-1, the complete variable domain is DTGVSQNPRHKITKRGQNVTFRCDPISEHNRLYWYRQTLGQGPEFLTYFQNEAQLEKSRLLSDRFSAERPKGSFSTLEIQRTEQGDSAMYLCASSLAWSADNEQFFGPGTRLTVL.